This TCR beta chain was captured in a study of blood T cell repertoires in COVID-19 (dated by TCRdb to between 2020 and 2021). The study in broad terms: Samples from collaborators originated in the United States, Italy and Spain and spanned both the acute and convalescent phases of COVID-19. The prospective study material was composed of cDNA or gDNA derived from T cells, B-cell-depleted T cells, or PBMCs. Subjects who had been exposed to COVID-19, were actively infected with it, or had recovered from it provided the deeply sampled blood TCRbeta repertoires that made up the dataset. The repertoires were released in a freely available public database meant as a resource for research on the immune response to SARS-CoV-2. Samples came from the ongoing ImmuneRACE study (first 160 participants) plus 1,254 subjects from 6 global collaborators. Nearly every sample came with metadata listing a de-identified subject ID, COVID-19 status, age in years and sex. Where available, HLA class I and class II types were obtained from metadata supplied by the sample provider rather than from assay-based typing. Findings and caveats that apply to the study as a whole: Clinical and demographic metadata were provided uncurated, with the amount varying by source and participant.

CDR1 is given as SQVTM and CDR2 as ANQGSEA, both from the germline V gene. Spanning cysteine to phenylalanine, the CDR3 consists of 14 amino acids. Of the read, only the CDR3 DNA is kept; its 42 bases are in frame from base 1. For this chain, trimming is 6 bases at the V end and 3 bases at the J end, and the number of junction bases without a gene match is 5. This clone was detected only a few times. Its antigen remains unidentified. Base quality data are lacking; no much larger clone is found one base away. The immunoSEQ Assay, a bias-controlled multiplex PCR, was used to amplify TCRbeta CDR3 regions from genomic DNA. The study's processing was this. The number of nucleated cells in each sample was estimated by amplification of reference gene primers within the assay. Sequence reads were collapsed and filtered to measure the absolute abundance of every unique TCRbeta CDR3 rearrangement. Productive Simpson clonality was computed per sample as the square root of Simpson's diversity index over productive rearrangements. This is the immuneACCESS table as TCRdb keeps it, with only in-frame sequences that have V and J called. A part of the clones is gone; compared with another copy, unresolved V genes explain less than half, and the rest is unexplained. V and J calls and clone size follow that table, whereas D and trimming were derived from the DNA. This sample lists more than 70,000 clones; over 75% were detected once. In total, the top ten clones hold under 6.5% of the sample.

Whole blood was collected in K2EDTA tubes by collaborating institutions according to the institutions' own protocols. For TCRbeta analysis, collaborator samples were shipped as frozen whole blood, as isolated PBMCs, or as DNA extracted from either sample type. The clonotype originates from a woman aged 18-29 years with acute or convalescent COVID-19. Recombination linked TRBV29-1 to TRBJ1-4; 9 bases in the junction line up with TRBD1. Sequences were obtained from peripheral blood. The CDR3 corresponds to CSVGTGGANEKLFF. The sequence in DNA is TGCAGCGTGGGAACAGGGGGCGCTAATGAAAAACTGTTTTTT.